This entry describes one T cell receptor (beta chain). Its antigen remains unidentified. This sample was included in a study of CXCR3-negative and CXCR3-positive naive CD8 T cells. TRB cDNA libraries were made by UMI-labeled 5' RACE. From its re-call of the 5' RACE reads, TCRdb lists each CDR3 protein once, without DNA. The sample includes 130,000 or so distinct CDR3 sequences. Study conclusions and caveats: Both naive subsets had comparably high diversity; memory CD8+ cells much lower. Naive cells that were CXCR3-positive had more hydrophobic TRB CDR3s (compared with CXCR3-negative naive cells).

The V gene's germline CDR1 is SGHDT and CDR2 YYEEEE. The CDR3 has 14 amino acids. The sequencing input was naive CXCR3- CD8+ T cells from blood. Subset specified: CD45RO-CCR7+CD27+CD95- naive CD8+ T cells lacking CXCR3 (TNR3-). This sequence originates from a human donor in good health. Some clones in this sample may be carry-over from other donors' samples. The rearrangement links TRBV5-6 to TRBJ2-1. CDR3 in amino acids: CASSLDSYYNEQFF.